This T cell receptor beta chain is drawn from a study of OX40 agonist ivuxolimab in advanced cancers. Broader study findings: CD8+ T cells showed, on average, more clonal expansion than CD4+ cells.

Germline trimming cut 1 base from V and 6 bases from J; bases unmatched to any gene: 14. Germline CDR1 and CDR2: SGHKS and YYEKEE (reference sequence). This CDR3 has 18 amino acids. Profiling relied on immunoSEQ multiplex PCR, and the TCRdb table lists in-frame clones only, not all of them. The table includes about 76,000 clones, approximately 84% detected once. As to this clone: Its target is not known.

Sequencing used CD4+ or CD8+ T cells sorted from blood, obtained in a trial of the OX40 agonist ivuxolimab. The sequence came from an adult with an advanced solid tumor such as melanoma, head and neck, liver or kidney cancer. The J gene is TRBJ2-3, the V gene TRBV5-5; the match to TRBD2 covers 10 bases. The CDR3 DNA is TGTGCCAGCAGCTTGCCCAGGGTAGCGGGGGGACTGGGGGATACGCAGTATTTT. This sequence encodes CASSLPRVAGGLGDTQYF.